The 19 T cell receptor beta chains listed next were all sequenced from one sample in a study of cytomegalovirus exposure and HLA in healthy donors. The PCR used 60 Vbeta and 13 Jbeta primers. Data came from immunoSEQ multiplex PCR; TCRdb stores just in-frame clones and leaves some out. The table records fewer than 80,000 clones, more than 75% of them present only once. The specimen sequenced was PBMCs. Receptors were obtained from a man between 18 and 35 years old in good health and CMV-seronegative.

The V gene is TRBV28, the J gene TRBJ2-6, with D unresolved. Deletions cut 7 bases from V and 0 bases from J, with 10 bases between. The germline V gene has CDR1 MDHEN and CDR2 SYDVKM. The CDR3 runs to 15 residues. The CDR3 DNA reads as TGTGCCAGCACCTCCCCCAGCTCTGGGGCCAACGTCCTGACTTTC. This sequence encodes CASTSPSSGANVLTF.

The rearrangement links TRBV18 to TRBJ2-3, with D possibly TRBD2 on 6 matching bases. Germline V lookup: CDR1 KGHSH, CDR2 LQKENI. This CDR3 has 16 residues. Trimming shortened V by 2 bases and J by 6 bases, and 18 bases separated the two germline ends. CDR3 sequence (DNA): TGTGCCAGCTCACCATGGAGTAACGGGGGACGGGATACGCAGTATTTT. It specifies CASSPWSNGGRDTQYF.

V usage is TRBV2 and J usage is TRBJ2-1; TRBD1 matches at 9 bases. CDR1 is SNHLY, CDR2 FYNNEI, per germline. V gave up 6 bases and J gave up 5 bases; unmatched junction bases: 14. The CDR3 contains 17 residues. CDR3: CASRGSTGTGWNNEQFF. CDR3 in DNA: TGTGCCAGCAGGGGCAGCACCGGGACAGGGTGGAACAATGAGCAGTTCTTC.

In its sample, this clone was seen a few times. V usage is TRBV27 and J usage is TRBJ2-4, with D perhaps TRBD1 (5 bases). CDR1 and CDR2 from the germline V gene are MNHEY and SMNVEV (reference sequence). The CDR3 length is 13 residues. Trimming removed 8 bases at V and 4 bases at J, with 12 bases between. The CDR3 spells CASASTVKNIQYF. CDR3 DNA sequence: TGTGCCAGCGCTTCGACAGTTAAAAACATTCAGTACTTC.

The J gene is TRBJ1-3, the V gene TRBV4-3; TRBD1 aligns across 7 bases. The CDR3 has 13 residues. V lost 4 bases and J lost 4; bases outside the gene matches: 1. The germline gives CDR1 LGHNA, CDR2 YSLEER. The CDR3 is CASSPGQGNTIYF. The CDR3, as DNA: TGCGCCAGCAGCCCGGGACAGGGAAACACCATATATTTT.

The chain joins TRBV5-1 to TRBJ2-3, with a tentative D call TRBD1 (6 bases). V was trimmed by 0 bases and J by 2 bases, leaving 10 bases between them. Germline CDR1 SGHRS, CDR2 YFSETQ. The CDR3 consists of 15 residues. CDR3 region: CASSLVTGNTDTQYF. Written as DNA, the CDR3 is TGCGCCAGCAGCTTGGTCACAGGGAACACAGATACGCAGTATTTT.

The rearrangement uses TRBV7-3 and TRBJ2-3; the match to TRBD2 covers 8 bases. The germline gives CDR1 SGHTA, CDR2 FQGTGA. V was clipped by 4 bases and J by 2 bases; unmatched bases: 5. The CDR3 is 15 residues long. CDR3 in DNA: TGTGCCAGCAGCTCCCGGGGGGGCCCCACAGATACGCAGTATTTT. Protein product: CASSSRGGPTDTQYF.

This chain uses TRBV11-3 with TRBJ2-5; D unresolved. In germline, CDR1 is SGHNT, CDR2 YENEEA. The length of the CDR3 is 13 residues. The V and J ends lost 2 bases and 5 bases respectively, with 9 bases between them. The CDR3 spells CASSLNSRETQYF. As DNA, the CDR3 is TGTGCCAGCAGCTTAAATTCGAGGGAGACCCAGTACTTC.

The rearrangement uses TRBV9 and TRBJ2-2, with 8 bases aligning to TRBD2. The CDR3 sequence is 16 residues long. Germline CDR1 reads SGDLS; CDR2 reads YYNGEE. The junction had 8 bases not matched to a gene; V was cut back by 3 bases and J by 4 bases. The CDR3 region is CASSASGGIPTGELFF. The CDR3 nucleotides are TGTGCCAGCAGCGCGAGCGGGGGAATCCCCACCGGGGAGCTGTTTTTT.

V is TRBV7-2 and J is TRBJ1-4; D is unclear. With 1 base removed from V and 0 bases from J, the gap between germline ends came to 6 bases. Germline CDR1 SGHTA, CDR2 FQGNSA. The CDR3 is 15 residues long. The CDR3 sequence: CASSLEETTNEKLFF. The CDR3, as DNA: TGTGCCAGCAGCTTAGAGGAGACAACTAATGAAAAACTGTTTTTT.

The rearrangement joins TRBV2 to TRBJ1-1, with 7 bases identical to TRBD1. Per the germline V gene, CDR1 is SNHLY and CDR2 is FYNNEI. Trimming at V came to 4 bases and at J to 0 bases, leaving 8 bases not matched to a gene. The CDR3 contains 16 residues. Here the CDR3 reads CASSALGGLMNTEAFF. DNA of the CDR3: TGTGCCAGCAGTGCGTTAGGGGGCCTTATGAACACTGAAGCTTTCTTT.

The rearrangement uses TRBV5-4 and TRBJ1-1, with TRBD1 matching over 10 bases. The junction had 13 bases not matched to a gene; V was cut back by 4 bases and J by 4 bases. CDR3 size: 17 residues. The germline gives CDR1 SGHNT, CDR2 YYREEE (reference sequence). The CDR3 region is CASSPGQGPLVGTEAFF. The CDR3 DNA sequence: TGTGCCAGCAGCCCGGGACAGGGGCCGTTAGTGGGCACTGAAGCTTTCTTT.

This clone was observed a handful of times. This sequence joins TRBV4-2 and TRBJ1-5, with D possibly being TRBD1 (6 bases). Germline V gene lookup returns CDR1 LGHNA and CDR2 YNFKEQ. Trimming stripped 0 bases from V and 6 bases from J, with 12 bases between. This CDR3 is built from 15 residues. CDR3 nucleotides: TGTGCCAGCAGCCAAGAAGGGACAACGATTCAGCCCCAGCATTTT. It specifies CASSQEGTTIQPQHF.

This clone appeared a single time. The CDR3 reads CASTFSGGTHNEQFF. The CDR3 nucleotides are TGTGCCAGCACCTTTAGCGGGGGGACCCACAATGAGCAGTTCTTC. V and J are TRBV6-6 and TRBJ2-1, with 10 positions matching TRBD2. Trimming removed 7 bases from V and 5 bases from J; junction bases left unmatched: 8. Germline CDR1 is MNHNY and CDR2 is SVGAGI (reference sequence). This CDR3 region has 15 residues.

The chain carries TRBV7-2 and TRBJ2-3; 8 nucleotides line up with TRBD1. There are 16 residues in the CDR3. Germline CDR1 reads SGHTA; CDR2 reads FQGNSA. Losses at the gene ends were 5 bases for V and 6 bases for J; bases not matched to a gene: 13. CDR3 DNA sequence: TGTGCCAGCAGCCCTACTCGGACAGGGCTTACCGATACGCAGTATTTT. Its translation is CASSPTRTGLTDTQYF.

The genes are TRBV5-1 and TRBJ1-1; no definite D call. The V gene's germline CDR1 is SGHRS and CDR2 YFSETQ. With 4 bases removed from V and 1 base from J, the gap between germline ends came to 14 bases. CDR3 size: 15 residues. The CDR3 loop reads CASSLSLGRNTEAFF. CDR3 nucleotides: TGCGCCAGCAGCCTCTCCTTGGGGAGGAACACTGAAGCTTTCTTT. Variable domain in full (rest from reference TRBV5-1 and TRBJ1-1): KAGVTQTPRYLIKTRGQQVTLSCSPISGHRSVSWYQQTPGQGLQFLFEYFSETQRNKGNFPGRFSGRQFSNSRSEMNVSTLELGDSALYLCASSLSLGRNTEAFFGQGTRLTVV.

This chain uses TRBV5-6 with TRBJ1-6; tentatively, D is TRBD1 (5 bases). V gave up 1 base and J gave up 10 bases, with 12 bases separating them. The germline V gene encodes CDR1 SGHDT and CDR2 YYEEEE. This CDR3 contains 14 residues. The CDR3 spells CASSLRGRGSPLHF. CDR3 bases: TGTGCCAGCAGCTTGCGGGGGAGAGGGTCACCCCTCCACTTT.

The V call is TRBV10-3, the J call TRBJ2-7, with D perhaps TRBD2 (7 bases). Germline V gene lookup returns CDR1 ENHRY and CDR2 SYGVKD. The CDR3 sequence is 13 residues long. The V end lost 3 bases, the J end lost 6 bases, and 12 bases lay between the germline ends. The DNA of the CDR3 is TGTGCCATCAGTGACAGGGGCGGGGGCGAGCAGTACTTC. This codes for CAISDRGGGEQYF.

The rearrangement links TRBV18 to TRBJ1-1, with D perhaps matching TRBD1 (5 bases). Looked up from germline, CDR1 is KGHSH and CDR2 is LQKENI. Trimming took 3 bases from V and 3 from J, leaving 11 bases between them. The CDR3 totals 14 residues. The CDR3 DNA is TGTGCCAGCTCACCCCCGGGGGGTTACACTGAAGCTTTCTTT. Its translation is CASSPPGGYTEAFF.